The 7 T cell receptor beta chains below all came from one sample that was sequenced in a study of identical twins. TCRdb recomputed calls from the 5' RACE reads with MiXCR, one row per CDR3 protein. This table has fewer than 900,000 distinct CDR3 sequences, around a sixth appearing once. This sample also appeared in a second study, on T cells expressing NK-cell markers.

The sequenced material came from PBMCs. The receptors stem from a woman younger than 30 in good health.

V gene TRBV20-1 combines with J gene TRBJ2-3, with D perhaps matching TRBD2 (6 bases). The germline V and J ends were trimmed by 6 bases and 5 bases, with 18 bases remaining between them. The CDR3 totals 14 residues. CDR1 is DFQATT, CDR2 SNEGSKA, per germline (reference sequence). CDR3 coding DNA: TGCAGTGCCCCGACTAGTTTCGAGCAAGATACGCAGTATTTT. This encodes CSAPTSFEQDTQYF.

This clonotype was found many times. The chain has TRBV6-1 and TRBJ1-3; D is undetermined. CDR1 and CDR2 from the germline V gene are MNHNS and SASEGT. Trimming left V 6 bases short and J 2 bases short, with 14 bases between. The CDR3 has 15 residues. For the CDR3, the DNA is TGTGCCAGCAGGGATCGTGGGTCGCCTGGAAACACCATATATTTT. As protein: CASRDRGSPGNTIYF.

This clonotype was seen more than once but under ten times. CDR3 amino acids: CASSSDSAPSGANVLTF. As DNA, the CDR3 is TGTGCCAGCAGTTCGGACAGCGCTCCCTCTGGGGCCAACGTCCTGACTTTC. This chain connects TRBV12-3 or TRBV12-4 to TRBJ2-6, with TRBD1 as a possible D gene (6 bases). This CDR3 has 17 residues. The ends were cut back, 4 bases at V and 0 bases at J, with 13 bases in the middle.

The table lists this clonotype with many counts. The genes are TRBV12-3 or TRBV12-4 and TRBJ2-7; D is unclear. The CDR3 has 12 residues. With 3 bases removed from V and 5 bases from J, the gap between germline ends came to 8 bases. The CDR3 here is CASSFGGDEQYF. The CDR3 DNA sequence: TGTGCCAGCAGTTTCGGTGGCGACGAGCAGTACTTC.

J is TRBJ2-5 and V is TRBV7-2; D possibly corresponds to TRBD2 (6 bases). Deletions cut 5 bases from V and 3 bases from J, with 10 bases between. This CDR3 spans 13 amino acids. Per germline, CDR1 SGHTA and CDR2 FQGNSA. This chain's CDR3 is CASSPPSEETQYF. The CDR3 DNA is TGTGCCAGCAGCCCCCCTAGCGAAGAGACCCAGTACTTC.

This CDR3 is CASSVEGGSTDTQYF. CDR3 sequence (DNA): TGTGCCAGCAGCGTAGAAGGCGGGAGCACAGATACGCAGTATTTT. The chain couples TRBV9 to TRBJ2-3; TRBD2 might be the D (5 bases). CDR3 length: 15 residues. V was pared by 0 bases and J by 0 bases, with 8 bases between. From germline, CDR1 is SGDLS and CDR2 YYNGEE. Looking up the rest from reference TRBV9 and TRBJ2-3 gives the full variable domain: DSGVTQTPKHLITATGQRVTLRCSPRSGDLSVYWYQQSLDQGLQFLIQYYNGEERAKGNILERFSAQQFPDLHSELNLSSLELGDSALYFCASSVEGGSTDTQYFGPGTRLTVL.

The chain carries TRBV5-6 and TRBJ2-3; D gene uncertain. Deletions cut 2 bases from V and 0 bases from J, with 13 bases between. Looked up from germline, CDR1 is SGHDT and CDR2 is YYEEEE. The CDR3 extends over 16 amino acids. This CDR3 is CASSFAITSSTDTQYF. CDR3 bases: TGTGCCAGCAGCTTTGCGATTACTTCTAGCACAGATACGCAGTATTTT.